The 13 T cell receptor beta chains presented below share a single source sample, sequenced in a study of T cell repertoires in cytomegalovirus infection. TCRdb recomputed calls from the reads with MiXCR, one row per CDR3 protein. The sample holds around 200,000 distinct CDR3 sequences, approximately 17% seen once. Specimen: CD8+ T cells from PBMCs. These receptors were collected from a human donor in good health (CMV status not recorded). Some clones in this sample may be carry-over from other donors' samples.

In its sample, this clonotype was seen a few times. The V and J genes are TRBV20-1 and TRBJ1-2; D not certain. Trimming took 5 bases from V and 4 from J, leaving 8 bases between them. This CDR3 contains 11 residues. Germline V CDR1 and CDR2: DFQATT, SNEGSKA (reference sequence). This CDR3 reads CSAPDLYGYTF. The CDR3 region has the DNA TGCAGTGCTCCGGATCTCTATGGCTACACCTTC.

The chain couples TRBV24-1 to TRBJ2-3; the match to TRBD2 covers 8 bases. CDR1 and CDR2 (germline): KGHDR, SFDVKD. Trimming removed 4 bases from V and 3 bases from J; junction bases left unmatched: 5. The CDR3 is made up of 15 amino acids. The CDR3 sequence is CATSDSGLETDTQYF. DNA for the CDR3: TGTGCCACCAGTGACTCGGGACTAGAGACAGATACGCAGTATTTT.

The chain couples TRBV28 to TRBJ1-2; possibly TRBD1 for D (5 bases). CDR1 and CDR2 (germline): MDHEN, SYDVKM. V dropped 5 bases and J dropped 2 bases, with 15 bases sitting between them. This CDR3 contains 15 residues. CDR3 DNA: TGTGCCAGCAGTCCTAGTAGGGGCACCAACTATGGCTACACCTTC. Encoded protein: CASSPSRGTNYGYTF.

V gene TRBV20-1 combines with J gene TRBJ2-2; D remains ambiguous. With 0 bases removed from V and 4 bases from J, the gap between germline ends came to 6 bases. This CDR3 comprises 13 residues. Germline CDR1 is DFQATT and CDR2 is SNEGSKA (reference sequence). DNA for the CDR3: TGCAGTGCTAGAGACGAGGTCACCGGGGAGCTGTTTTTT. Translating it yields CSARDEVTGELFF.

This clonotype was observed a few times. V usage is TRBV11-2 and J usage is TRBJ2-6; D call uncertain. V was shortened by 0 bases and J by 2 bases, with 20 bases between the two germline ends. Germline V lookup: CDR1 SGHAT, CDR2 FQNNGV. CDR3 size: 20 residues. Here the CDR3 DNA reads TGTGCCAGCAGCTTAGACCTTAGAGAGGCTCCTTTCACTGGGGCCAACGTCCTGACTTTC. Amino acids: CASSLDLREAPFTGANVLTF.

This clonotype was observed a few times. The chain links TRBV20-1 to TRBJ2-7; D is possibly TRBD1 (6 bases). CDR3 length: 15 amino acids. The V gene's germline CDR1 is DFQATT and CDR2 SNEGSKA (reference sequence). Trimming removed 0 bases from V and 3 bases from J, with 15 bases in between. The CDR3 here is CSARDRQVSVYEQYF. Written as DNA, the CDR3 is TGCAGTGCTAGAGATAGACAGGTATCAGTCTACGAGCAGTACTTC.

Of note for this clonotype: Mismatch with germline at one junction end may stem from a read error. The CDR3 loop reads CVSSYGEKLFF. The CDR3 DNA reads as TGTGTCAGCAGTTACGGTGAAAAACTGTTTTTT. This chain joins TRBV6-8 and TRBJ1-4; D unclear. The germline V gene encodes CDR1 MNHGY and CDR2 SAAAGT. The CDR3 consists of 11 residues.

This clonotype turned up a few times. CDR3 DNA sequence: TGTGCCAGCAGCAATTTGGGACAGTTCTACGAGCAGTACTTC. Its translation is CASSNLGQFYEQYF. The rearrangement joins TRBV7-9 to TRBJ2-7; 7 positions agree with TRBD1. V gave up 5 bases and J gave up 3 bases; unmatched junction bases: 7. CDR1 and CDR2 from the germline V gene are SEHNR and FQNEAQ (reference sequence). The CDR3 spans 14 residues.

The chain has TRBV7-9 and TRBJ2-2; a weak D match, TRBD1 (8 bases). V lost 5 bases to trimming and J lost 3 bases, with 16 bases between them. Germline V gene lookup returns CDR1 SEHNR and CDR2 FQNEAQ (reference sequence). This CDR3 has 16 amino acids. CDR3 region: CASSPRTGRDTGELFF. DNA of the CDR3: TGTGCCAGCAGCCCTCGGACAGGGAGGGACACCGGGGAGCTGTTTTTT.

This sequence joins TRBV20-1 and TRBJ2-1, with 8 nucleotides matching TRBD1. With 0 bases clipped from V and 9 bases from J, the junction kept 4 bases outside the gene matches. The CDR3 has 13 residues. Per the germline V gene, CDR1 is DFQATT and CDR2 is SNEGSKA (reference sequence). Here the CDR3 reads CSARDLDRGEQFF. The DNA for the CDR3 is TGCAGTGCTAGAGATTTAGACAGGGGTGAGCAGTTCTTC.

The chain has TRBV12-5 and TRBJ1-6; 12 nucleotides agree with TRBD1. The CDR3 sequence is 13 residues long. Germline values: CDR1 LGHNT, CDR2 FRNRAP. With V trimmed by 7 bases and J by 10 bases, 2 bases remained unmatched. The CDR3 bases are TGTGCTAGTGCCGGGACAGGGGGCTCACCCCTCCACTTT. Its protein is CASAGTGGSPLHF.

This chain uses TRBV7-8 with TRBJ2-3; D might be TRBD1 or TRBD2, each matching 6 bases. Trimming stripped 1 base from V and 3 bases from J, with 11 bases between. Germline V lookup: CDR1 SGHVS, CDR2 FQNEAQ. The CDR3 runs to 15 residues. CDR3 DNA: TGTGCCAGCAGCTTAGTCGGGGGCTTTACAGATACGCAGTATTTT. It codes for CASSLVGGFTDTQYF. Together with reference TRBV7-8 and TRBJ2-3, the CDR3 gives the full variable domain: GAGVSQSPRYKVAKRGQDVALRCDPISGHVSLFWYQQALGQGPEFLTYFQNEAQLDKSGLPSDRFFAERPEGSVSTLKIQRTQQEDSAVYLCASSLVGGFTDTQYFGPGTRLTVL.

The rearrangement links TRBV12-3 or TRBV12-4 to TRBJ2-7, with D unclear. The germline V and J ends were trimmed by 5 bases and 5 bases, with 10 bases remaining between them. The CDR3 has 12 residues. The CDR3 nucleotides read TGTGCCAGCAGTCTGCGTCGGGACGAGCAGTACTTC. Translating gives CASSLRRDEQYF.